The rows below give T cell receptor beta chains drawn from one sample of a study of regulatory T cells in long-lasting Graves disease. From the multiplex PCR reads, TCRdb called clonotypes with MiXCR, one entry per CDR3 protein. The data hold about 310,000 distinct CDR3 sequences, with 15% to 20% observed a single time. The input for sequencing was peripheral blood mononuclear cells (PBMCs), taken at new diagnosis, from a patient treated with antithyroid drugs. These receptors all stem from a female donor with Graves disease. CDR3s include the opening cysteine and the closing phenylalanine or tryptophan. D genes are given only for firm matches. Expanded clones get a size class; other rows say once, few or many, or leave the size out.

d_gene: TRBD2; j_gene: TRBJ2-1; v_gene: TRBV12-3/TRBV12-4; abundance: many; CDR3nt: TGTGCCAGCAGCCTTTTTGGGGGAGGGCCGAATGAGCAGTTCTTC; CDR3aa: CASSLFGGGPNEQFF
d_gene: TRBD1; j_gene: TRBJ2-7; v_gene: TRBV19; abundance: .; CDR3nt: TGTGCCAGCAACCCTCGCCCGGACAGGGGCTCAAGTAGCTCCTACGAGCAGTACTTC; CDR3aa: CASNPRPDRGSSSSYEQYF
d_gene: TRBD1; j_gene: TRBJ1-3; v_gene: TRBV15; abundance: .; CDR3nt: TGTGCCACCAGCCGTCGCTACGGGACAGGGGCAACCCGGTCTGGAAACACCATATATTTT; CDR3aa: CATSRRYGTGATRSGNTIYF
d_gene: TRBD2; j_gene: TRBJ2-3; v_gene: TRBV20-1; abundance: few; CDR3nt: TGCAGTGCGGTGGCCGGGACTACGGACACAGATACGCAGTATTTT; CDR3aa: CSAVAGTTDTDTQYF
d_gene: TRBD2; j_gene: TRBJ2-3; v_gene: TRBV7-6; abundance: many; CDR3nt: TGTGCCAGCAGCCTTTACGCCATCCGACGTGTTAGCGGGAGGTTAAGCGCAGATACGCAGTATTTT; CDR3aa: CASSLYAIRRVSGRLSADTQYF
d_gene: TRBD1; j_gene: TRBJ1-3; v_gene: TRBV28; abundance: .; CDR3nt: TGTGCCAGCAACAACGATCAGGGGGCGGGCGAAAACACCATATATTTT; CDR3aa: CASNNDQGAGENTIYF
d_gene: .; j_gene: TRBJ1-1; v_gene: TRBV18; abundance: many; CDR3nt: TGTGCCAGCTCACCGGCGGACTCCATGAACACTGAAGCTTTCTTT; CDR3aa: CASSPADSMNTEAFF
d_gene: .; j_gene: TRBJ2-7; v_gene: TRBV15; abundance: many; CDR3nt: TGTGCCACCAGCACCCACCGCCAGGCCCCCTACGAGCAGTACTTC; CDR3aa: CATSTHRQAPYEQYF
d_gene: .; j_gene: TRBJ2-7; v_gene: TRBV2; abundance: many; CDR3nt: TGTGCCAGCAGTGTCATCCAGGGAATGAGCGCAGTGCAGTACTTC; CDR3aa: CASSVIQGMSAVQYF
d_gene: .; j_gene: TRBJ2-7; v_gene: TRBV18; abundance: .; CDR3nt: TGTGCCAGCTCACCACCGAATTCCCTGAACGAGCAGTACTTC; CDR3aa: CASSPPNSLNEQYF
d_gene: TRBD1; j_gene: TRBJ1-2; v_gene: TRBV19; abundance: many; CDR3nt: TGTGCCAGTAGTCCCGGACAGGGTCATTATGGCTACACCTTC; CDR3aa: CASSPGQGHYGYTF
d_gene: TRBD2; j_gene: TRBJ2-1; v_gene: TRBV2; abundance: few; CDR3nt: TGTGCCAGCAAGGGGGAGCTAGCGGGAGTTGATGAGCAGTTCTTC; CDR3aa: CASKGELAGVDEQFF
d_gene: .; j_gene: TRBJ2-2; v_gene: TRBV12-3/TRBV12-4; abundance: many; CDR3nt: TGTGCCAGCAGTTACCACACCGGGGAGCTGTTTTTT; CDR3aa: CASSYHTGELFF
d_gene: TRBD1; j_gene: TRBJ2-4; v_gene: TRBV7-2; abundance: many; CDR3nt: TGTGCCAGCAGCTTAGGGGGACAGGGTGGCATTCAGTACTTC; CDR3aa: CASSLGGQGGIQYF
d_gene: TRBD1; j_gene: TRBJ2-7; v_gene: TRBV3-1; abundance: many; CDR3nt: TGTGCCAGCAGCCCAGGACAGGCCGAGCAGTACTTC; CDR3aa: CASSPGQAEQYF
d_gene: .; j_gene: TRBJ1-1; v_gene: TRBV27; abundance: many; CDR3nt: TGTGCCAGCAGTTTAAGATGGTCGGCGGGGGCCGGGGACACTGAAGCTTTCTTT; CDR3aa: CASSLRWSAGAGDTEAFF
d_gene: .; j_gene: TRBJ2-1; v_gene: TRBV6-1; abundance: few; CDR3nt: TGTGCCAGCAGTGGGACGGACTACAATGAGCAGTTCTTC; CDR3aa: CASSGTDYNEQFF
d_gene: TRBD2; j_gene: TRBJ2-3; v_gene: TRBV9; abundance: few; CDR3nt: TGTGCCAGCAGCCCGAGGACTAGCGGGAGCAGCACAGATACGCAGTATTTT; CDR3aa: CASSPRTSGSSTDTQYF
d_gene: .; j_gene: TRBJ2-1; v_gene: TRBV6-2/TRBV6-3; abundance: many; CDR3nt: TGTGCCAGCAGTTACTCGCTTAATGAGCAGTTCTTC; CDR3aa: CASSYSLNEQFF
d_gene: .; j_gene: TRBJ2-1; v_gene: TRBV12-3/TRBV12-4; abundance: many; CDR3nt: TGTGCCAGCAGGGAAGGGACCCGGAATGAGCAGTTCTTC; CDR3aa: CASREGTRNEQFF
d_gene: TRBD2; j_gene: TRBJ2-1; v_gene: TRBV11-3; abundance: many; CDR3nt: TGTGCCAGCAGCCTGGCTTCGGGCGGGGGTACCTACAATGAGCAGTTCTTC; CDR3aa: CASSLASGGGTYNEQFF
d_gene: .; j_gene: TRBJ1-6; v_gene: TRBV20-1; abundance: many; CDR3nt: TGCAGTGCTAGAGGGAGATGGCTTAATTCACCCCTCCACTTT; CDR3aa: CSARGRWLNSPLHF
d_gene: .; j_gene: TRBJ2-3; v_gene: TRBV6-1; abundance: many; CDR3nt: TGTGCCAGCAGTGAAGGTATAGGCGGGATCACAGATACGCAGTGTTTT; CDR3aa: CASSEGIGGITDTQCF
d_gene: .; j_gene: TRBJ1-1; v_gene: TRBV11-1; abundance: many; CDR3nt: TGTGCCAGCAGCTTACGGCGGCTGAACACTGAAGCTTTCTTT; CDR3aa: CASSLRRLNTEAFF
d_gene: .; j_gene: TRBJ1-3; v_gene: TRBV27; abundance: many; CDR3nt: TGTGCCAGCGACCGGGGAAACACCATATATTTT; CDR3aa: CASDRGNTIYF
d_gene: .; j_gene: TRBJ2-5; v_gene: TRBV18; abundance: .; CDR3nt: TGTGCCAGCTCACCACCGGTAGAAGAGACCCAGTACTTC; CDR3aa: CASSPPVEETQYF
d_gene: .; j_gene: TRBJ1-4; v_gene: TRBV20-1; abundance: many; CDR3nt: TGCAGTGCTAGTTATGTTCCCGGGGCTGAAAAACTGTTTTTT; CDR3aa: CSASYVPGAEKLFF
d_gene: .; j_gene: TRBJ1-3; v_gene: TRBV6-5; abundance: many; CDR3nt: TGTGCCAGCAGTTACGGAAATTCAGCCTCAGGAAACACCATATATTTT; CDR3aa: CASSYGNSASGNTIYF
d_gene: TRBD2; j_gene: TRBJ2-1; v_gene: TRBV24-1; abundance: many; CDR3nt: TGTGCCACCAGTGATTTAGCGGGGGGCCACTACAATGAGCAGTTCTTC; CDR3aa: CATSDLAGGHYNEQFF
d_gene: .; j_gene: TRBJ1-1; v_gene: TRBV28; abundance: many; CDR3nt: TGTGCCAGCACTCGGACGTGGACTGAAGCTTTCTTT; CDR3aa: CASTRTWTEAFF
d_gene: .; j_gene: TRBJ2-3; v_gene: TRBV24-1; abundance: .; CDR3nt: TGTGCCACCAGTGACCCAGGGGGAGGGGCTACGCAGTATTTT; CDR3aa: CATSDPGGGATQYF
d_gene: TRBD2; j_gene: TRBJ2-3; v_gene: TRBV7-2; abundance: many; CDR3nt: TGTGCCAGCAGCTTTAGCGGGAGGACAGATACGCAGTATTTT; CDR3aa: CASSFSGRTDTQYF